This T cell receptor beta chain was sequenced for a study of T cell changes during pregnancy in multiple sclerosis. Using immunoSEQ multiplex PCR, the repertoire was profiled, and TCRdb retains in-frame clones only, with some absent. The sample shows fewer than 85,000 clones, 85% to 95% of them seen only once. CDR1 PRHDT and CDR2 FYEKMQ come from the germline V gene (reference sequence). V lost 5 bases to trimming and J lost 7 bases; unmatched junction nucleotides: 10. CDR3 length equals 15 residues. The sequence was obtained from a female donor with multiple sclerosis, enrolled in a pregnancy study. The V call is TRBV13, the J call TRBJ2-1; 8 nucleotides align to TRBD2. This specimen consisted of peripheral blood, obtained in the third trimester of pregnancy. The CDR3 coding sequence is TGTGCCAGCAGCCCCAGGGAGGCGGGGGGAAATGAGCAGTTCTTC. The encoded protein is CASSPREAGGNEQFF.